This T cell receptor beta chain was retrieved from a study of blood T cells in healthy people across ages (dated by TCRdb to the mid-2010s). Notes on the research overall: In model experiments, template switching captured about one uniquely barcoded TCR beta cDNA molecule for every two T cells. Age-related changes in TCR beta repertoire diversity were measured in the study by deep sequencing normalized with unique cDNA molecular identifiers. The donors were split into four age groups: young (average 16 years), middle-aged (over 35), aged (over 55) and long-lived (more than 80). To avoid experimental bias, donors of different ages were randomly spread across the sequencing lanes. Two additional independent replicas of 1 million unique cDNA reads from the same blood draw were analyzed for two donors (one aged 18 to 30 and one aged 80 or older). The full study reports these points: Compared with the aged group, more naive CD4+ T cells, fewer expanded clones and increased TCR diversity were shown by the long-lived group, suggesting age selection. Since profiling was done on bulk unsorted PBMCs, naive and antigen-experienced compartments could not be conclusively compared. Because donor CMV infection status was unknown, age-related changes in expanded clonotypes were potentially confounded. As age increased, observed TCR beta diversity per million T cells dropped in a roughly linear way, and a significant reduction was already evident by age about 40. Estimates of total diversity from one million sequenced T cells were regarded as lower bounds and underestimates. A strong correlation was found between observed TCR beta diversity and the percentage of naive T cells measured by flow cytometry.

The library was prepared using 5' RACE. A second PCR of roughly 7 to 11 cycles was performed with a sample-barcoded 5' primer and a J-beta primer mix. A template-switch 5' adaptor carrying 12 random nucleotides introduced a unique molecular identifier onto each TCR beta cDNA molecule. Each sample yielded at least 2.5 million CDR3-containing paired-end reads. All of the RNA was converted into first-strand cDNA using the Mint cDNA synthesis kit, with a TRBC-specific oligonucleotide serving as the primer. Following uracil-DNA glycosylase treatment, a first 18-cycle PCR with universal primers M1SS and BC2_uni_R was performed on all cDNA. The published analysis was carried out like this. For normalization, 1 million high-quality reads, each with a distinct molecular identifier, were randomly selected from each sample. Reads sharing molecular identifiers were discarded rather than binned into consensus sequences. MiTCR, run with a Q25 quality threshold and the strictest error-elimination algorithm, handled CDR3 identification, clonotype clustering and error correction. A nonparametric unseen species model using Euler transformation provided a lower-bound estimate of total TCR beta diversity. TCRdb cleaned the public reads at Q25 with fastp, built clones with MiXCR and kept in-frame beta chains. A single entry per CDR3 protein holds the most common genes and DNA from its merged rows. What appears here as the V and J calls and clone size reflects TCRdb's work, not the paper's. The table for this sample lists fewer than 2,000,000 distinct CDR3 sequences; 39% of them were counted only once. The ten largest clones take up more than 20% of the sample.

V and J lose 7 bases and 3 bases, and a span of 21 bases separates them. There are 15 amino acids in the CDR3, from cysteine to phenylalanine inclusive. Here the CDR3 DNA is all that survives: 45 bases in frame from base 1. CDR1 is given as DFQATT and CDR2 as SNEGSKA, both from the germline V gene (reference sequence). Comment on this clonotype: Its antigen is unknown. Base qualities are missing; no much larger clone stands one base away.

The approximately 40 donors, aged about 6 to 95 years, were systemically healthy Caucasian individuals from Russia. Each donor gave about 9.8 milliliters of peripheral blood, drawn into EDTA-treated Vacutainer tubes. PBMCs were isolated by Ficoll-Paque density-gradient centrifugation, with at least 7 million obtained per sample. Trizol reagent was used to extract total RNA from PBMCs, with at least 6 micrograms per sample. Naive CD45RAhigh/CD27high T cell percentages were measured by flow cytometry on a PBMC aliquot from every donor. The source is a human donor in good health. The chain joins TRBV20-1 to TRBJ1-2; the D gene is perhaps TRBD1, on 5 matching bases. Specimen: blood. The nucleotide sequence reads TGCAGTGGGTATTCCTTAGAGGAAGGGGACTATGGCTACACCTTC. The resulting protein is CSGYSLEEGDYGYTF.